This T cell receptor beta chain was observed in a study of blood T cells in healthy people across ages. Next came a second PCR, run for roughly 6 to 11 cycles, which used a sample-barcoded 5' primer along with a J-beta primer mix. TCRdb re-analysed the 5' RACE reads in MiXCR, keeping a single row per CDR3 protein. Among approximately 600,000 distinct CDR3 sequences listed, approximately 59% were seen once. The trim removed 4 bases at V and 6 bases at J, leaving 13 bases unmatched. This CDR3 is built from 17 residues. The V gene's germline CDR1 is SEHNR and CDR2 FQNEAQ (reference sequence). This chain connects TRBV7-9 to TRBJ2-1, with TRBD2 matching over 9 bases. The clonotype originates from a man aged 55 to 70 in good health. Sample: blood. CDR3 region: CASSSRGGAGGTNEQFF. For the CDR3, the DNA is TGTGCCAGCAGCTCACGGGGGGGAGCGGGGGGTACCAATGAGCAGTTCTTC.